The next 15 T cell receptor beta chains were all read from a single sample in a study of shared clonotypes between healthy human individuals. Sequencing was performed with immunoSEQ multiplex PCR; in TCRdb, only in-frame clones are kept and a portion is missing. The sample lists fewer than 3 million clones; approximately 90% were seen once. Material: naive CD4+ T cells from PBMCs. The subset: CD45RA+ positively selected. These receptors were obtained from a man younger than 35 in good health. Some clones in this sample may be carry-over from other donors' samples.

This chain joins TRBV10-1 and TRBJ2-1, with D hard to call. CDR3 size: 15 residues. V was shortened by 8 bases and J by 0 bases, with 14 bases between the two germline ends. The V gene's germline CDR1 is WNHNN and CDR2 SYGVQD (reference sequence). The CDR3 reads CASAQSLSSYNEQFF. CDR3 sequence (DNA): TGCGCCAGCGCTCAGTCGCTGAGCTCCTACAATGAGCAGTTCTTC.

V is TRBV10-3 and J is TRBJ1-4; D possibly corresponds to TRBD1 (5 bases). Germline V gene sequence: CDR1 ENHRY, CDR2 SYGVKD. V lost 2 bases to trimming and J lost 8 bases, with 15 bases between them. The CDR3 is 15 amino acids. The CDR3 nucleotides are TGTGCCATCAGTGAGGGAGGGGTGGGTGAAGAAAAACTGTTTTTT. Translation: CAISEGGVGEEKLFF.

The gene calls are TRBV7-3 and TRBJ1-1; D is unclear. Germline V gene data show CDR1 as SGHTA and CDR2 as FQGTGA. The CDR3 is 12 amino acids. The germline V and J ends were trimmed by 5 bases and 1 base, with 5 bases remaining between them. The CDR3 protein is CASSRQNTEAFF. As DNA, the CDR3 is TGTGCCAGCAGCAGACAGAACACTGAAGCTTTCTTT.

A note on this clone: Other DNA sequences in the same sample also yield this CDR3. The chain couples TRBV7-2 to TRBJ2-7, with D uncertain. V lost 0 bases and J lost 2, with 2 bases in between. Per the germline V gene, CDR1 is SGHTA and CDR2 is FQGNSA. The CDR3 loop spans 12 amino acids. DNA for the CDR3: TGTGCCAGCAGCTTAGCTGCCTACGAGCAGTACTTC. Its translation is CASSLAAYEQYF. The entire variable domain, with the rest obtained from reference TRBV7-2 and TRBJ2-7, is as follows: GAGVSQSPSNKVTEKGKDVELRCDPISGHTALYWYRQSLGQGLEFLIYFQGNSAPDKSGLPSDRFSAERTGGSVSTLTIQRTQQEDSAVYLCASSLAAYEQYFGPGTRLTVT.

The CDR3 here is CASSSNLLPTDTQYF. CDR3 DNA sequence: TGCGCCAGCAGTTCCAACTTACTCCCCACAGATACGCAGTATTTT. The chain recombines TRBV5-1 with TRBJ2-3; D gene unclear. The CDR3 loop spans 15 amino acids. The ends were cut back, 5 bases at V and 2 bases at J, with 15 bases in the middle. CDR1 is SGHRS, CDR2 YFSETQ, per germline. The full variable domain, with the rest looked up from reference TRBV5-1 and TRBJ2-3, is KAGVTQTPRYLIKTRGQQVTLSCSPISGHRSVSWYQQTPGQGLQFLFEYFSETQRNKGNFPGRFSGRQFSNSRSEMNVSTLELGDSALYLCASSSNLLPTDTQYFGPGTRLTVL.

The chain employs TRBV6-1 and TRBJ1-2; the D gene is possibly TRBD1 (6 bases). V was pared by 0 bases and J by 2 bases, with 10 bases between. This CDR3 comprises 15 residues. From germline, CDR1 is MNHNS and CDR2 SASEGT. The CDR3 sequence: CASSEALGTNYGYTF. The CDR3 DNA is TGTGCCAGCAGTGAAGCGCTTGGGACAAACTATGGCTACACCTTC.

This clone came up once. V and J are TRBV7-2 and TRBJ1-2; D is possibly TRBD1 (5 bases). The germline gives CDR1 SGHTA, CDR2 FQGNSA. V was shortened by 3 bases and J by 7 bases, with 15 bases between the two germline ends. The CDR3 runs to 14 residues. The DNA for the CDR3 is TGTGCCAGCAGCTTGGGTGGGGGGTTGCGTGGCTACACCTTC. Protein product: CASSLGGGLRGYTF.

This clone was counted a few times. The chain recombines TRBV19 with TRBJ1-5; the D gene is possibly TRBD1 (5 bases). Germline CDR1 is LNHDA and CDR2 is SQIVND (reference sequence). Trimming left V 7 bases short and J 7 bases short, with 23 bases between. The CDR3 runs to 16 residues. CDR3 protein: CASTLGRQLRGQPQHF. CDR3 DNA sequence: TGTGCCAGTACCCTCGGGAGACAGCTACGGGGGCAGCCCCAGCATTTT.

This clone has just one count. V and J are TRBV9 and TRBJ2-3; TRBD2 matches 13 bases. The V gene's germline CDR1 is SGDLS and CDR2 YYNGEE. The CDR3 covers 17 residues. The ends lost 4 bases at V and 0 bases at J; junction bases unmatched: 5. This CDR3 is CASSPRTSGSSTDTQYF. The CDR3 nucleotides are TGTGCCAGCAGCCCAAGGACTAGCGGGAGTAGCACAGATACGCAGTATTTT. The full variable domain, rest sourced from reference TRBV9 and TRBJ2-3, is DSGVTQTPKHLITATGQRVTLRCSPRSGDLSVYWYQQSLDQGLQFLIQYYNGEERAKGNILERFSAQQFPDLHSELNLSSLELGDSALYFCASSPRTSGSSTDTQYFGPGTRLTVL.

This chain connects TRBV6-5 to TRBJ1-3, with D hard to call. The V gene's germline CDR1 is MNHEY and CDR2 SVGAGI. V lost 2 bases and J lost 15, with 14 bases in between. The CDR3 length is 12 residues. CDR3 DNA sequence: TGTGCCAGCAGTTACGTGGAATTAGAAGCATATTTT. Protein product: CASSYVELEAYF.

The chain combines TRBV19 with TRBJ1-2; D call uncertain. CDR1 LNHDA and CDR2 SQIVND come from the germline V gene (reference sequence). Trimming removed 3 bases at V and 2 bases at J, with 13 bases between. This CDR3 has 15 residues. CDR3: CASSIIRGSNYGYTF. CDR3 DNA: TGTGCCAGTAGTATCATTCGCGGCAGCAACTATGGCTACACCTTC.

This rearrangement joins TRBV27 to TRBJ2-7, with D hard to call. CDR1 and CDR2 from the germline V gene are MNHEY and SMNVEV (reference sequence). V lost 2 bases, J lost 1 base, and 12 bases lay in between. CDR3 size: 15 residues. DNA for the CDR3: TGTGCCAGCAGTTTAGTGACTCTCCGATCCTACGAGCAGTACTTC. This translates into CASSLVTLRSYEQYF.

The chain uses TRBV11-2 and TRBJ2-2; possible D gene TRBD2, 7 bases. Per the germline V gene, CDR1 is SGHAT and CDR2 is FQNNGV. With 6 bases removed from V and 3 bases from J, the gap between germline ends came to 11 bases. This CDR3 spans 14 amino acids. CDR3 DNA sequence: TGTGCCAGCAGGTCGGGGGGCCACACCGGGGAGCTGTTTTTT. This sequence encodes CASRSGGHTGELFF.

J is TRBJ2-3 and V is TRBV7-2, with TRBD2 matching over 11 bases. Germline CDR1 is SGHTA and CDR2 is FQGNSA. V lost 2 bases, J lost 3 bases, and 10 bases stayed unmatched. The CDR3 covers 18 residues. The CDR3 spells CASSLSARTSGLTDTQYF. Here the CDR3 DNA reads TGTGCCAGCAGCTTATCGGCAAGGACTAGCGGGCTTACAGATACGCAGTATTTT.

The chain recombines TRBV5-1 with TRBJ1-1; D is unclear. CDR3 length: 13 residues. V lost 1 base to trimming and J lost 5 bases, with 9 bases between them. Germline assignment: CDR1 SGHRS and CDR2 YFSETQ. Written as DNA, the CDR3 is TGCGCCAGCAGCTTGCGGGTAGGAACTGAAGCTTTCTTT. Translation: CASSLRVGTEAFF.